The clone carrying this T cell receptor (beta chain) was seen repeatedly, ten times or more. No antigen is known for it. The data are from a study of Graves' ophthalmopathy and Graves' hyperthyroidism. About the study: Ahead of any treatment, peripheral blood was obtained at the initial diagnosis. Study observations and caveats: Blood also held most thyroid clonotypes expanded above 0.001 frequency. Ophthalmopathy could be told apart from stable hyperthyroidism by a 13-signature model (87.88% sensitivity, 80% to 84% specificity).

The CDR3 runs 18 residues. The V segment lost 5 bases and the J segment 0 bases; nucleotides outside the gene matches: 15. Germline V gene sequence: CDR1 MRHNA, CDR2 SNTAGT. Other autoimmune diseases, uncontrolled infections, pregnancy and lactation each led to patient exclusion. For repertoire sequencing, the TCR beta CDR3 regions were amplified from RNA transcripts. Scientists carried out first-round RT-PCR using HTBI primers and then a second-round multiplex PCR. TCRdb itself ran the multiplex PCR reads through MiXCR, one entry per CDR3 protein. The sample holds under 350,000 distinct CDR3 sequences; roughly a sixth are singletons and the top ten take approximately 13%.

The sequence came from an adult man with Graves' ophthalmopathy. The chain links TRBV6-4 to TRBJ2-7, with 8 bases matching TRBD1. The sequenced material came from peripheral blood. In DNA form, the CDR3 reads TGTGCCAGCAGTAATAGACGGGCAGGGGGCTCGTTCTCCTACGAGCAGTACTTC. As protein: CASSNRRAGGSFSYEQYF.